A single sample gave rise to the 13 T cell receptor beta chains below, sequenced in a study of blood T cells in healthy people across ages. Sample-barcoded 5' priming and a J-beta primer mix drove a second PCR of 7 to 11 cycles. TCRdb fed the 5' RACE reads into MiXCR, producing one record per CDR3 protein. The table records approximately 800,000 distinct CDR3 sequences, around 50% of them present only once. The sequenced material came from blood. These receptors were obtained from a man aged 40-55 years in good health.

This clonotype has just one count. This chain uses TRBV7-2 with TRBJ2-3, with D perhaps TRBD2 (6 bases). Trimming pared 5 bases from V and 4 bases from J, leaving 19 bases between. Germline V gives CDR1 SGHTA, CDR2 FQGNSA. This CDR3 is 16 amino acids long. CDR3 residues: CTSSGGVVTLADTQYF. Written as DNA, the CDR3 is TGTACCAGCAGCGGAGGGGTGGTCACGTTGGCAGATACGCAGTATTTT.

This chain links TRBV28 with TRBJ2-7, with 11 bases fitting TRBD2. The DNA end favors TRBJ2-5, so the J call may be wrong. CDR3 length: 18 residues. Germline V gene lookup returns CDR1 MDHEN and CDR2 SYDVKM. CDR3 nucleotides: TGTGCCAGCAGAACCCCCGGGACTAGCGGTTCTAGGAGAGAGACCCAGTACTTC. Translation: CASRTPGTSGSRRETQYF.

V gene TRBV24-1 combines with J gene TRBJ2-4; possibly TRBD1 for D (6 bases). The V and J ends lost 2 bases and 0 bases respectively, with 13 bases between them. Per germline, CDR1 KGHDR and CDR2 SFDVKD. The CDR3 loop spans 17 amino acids. CDR3 sequence (DNA): TGTGCCACCAGTGATTCCCGGGACACCCTAGCCAAAAACATTCAGTACTTC. Encoded protein: CATSDSRDTLAKNIQYF.

A note on this clonotype: Given a much more abundant clone one base away, this may be a read error. The chain is built from TRBV6-5 and TRBJ1-2; 11 positions match TRBD1. Per germline, CDR1 MNHEY and CDR2 SVGAGI. The CDR3 runs 16 residues. The CDR3 reads CASSYLRTGGGYGCTF. The CDR3 nucleotides read TGTGCCAGCAGTTACCTTCGGACAGGGGGCGGGTATGGCTGCACCTTC.

In its sample, this clonotype was seen a few times. The genes are TRBV7-3 and TRBJ2-5; maybe TRBD1 (6 bases). V gave up 1 base and J gave up 11 bases, with 32 bases separating them. The CDR3 runs 19 residues. Looked up from germline, CDR1 is SGHTA and CDR2 is FQGTGA. As DNA, the CDR3 is TGTGCCAGCAGCTTAATACCAGGGGATGGTACGGGAAGTTCCAATGAGCAGTACTTC. Protein product: CASSLIPGDGTGSSNEQYF.

The chain is built from TRBV3-1 and TRBJ1-6; D not resolved. V lost 8 bases to trimming and J lost 8 bases, with 10 bases between them. CDR3 length: 12 residues. Germline loops: CDR1 LGHDT, CDR2 YNNKEL (reference sequence). The CDR3 region has the DNA TGTGCCAGCGAGACTTTGGATTCACCCCTCCACTTT. It encodes CASETLDSPLHF.

This chain links TRBV7-3 with TRBJ1-2; 9 nucleotides agree with TRBD1. The germline CDR1 and CDR2 sequences are SGHTA and FQGTGA. V shed 3 bases, J shed 3 bases, and the junction held 11 bases outside the gene matches. The CDR3 length is 17 residues. CDR3 coding DNA: TGTGCCAGCAGCTTTGAGCATATTGACAGGGGGGACTATGGCTACACCTTC. Amino acid sequence: CASSFEHIDRGDYGYTF.

The J gene is TRBJ2-7, the V gene TRBV5-5; 8 nucleotides align to TRBD1. The end of the DNA fits TRBJ2-5 better, so the J call may be wrong. CDR1 and CDR2 (germline): SGHKS, YYEKEE (reference sequence). The CDR3 totals 15 residues. For the CDR3, the DNA is TGTGCCAGCAGCTCGGACAGGGATCACATCGGGACCCAGTACTTC. It codes for CASSSDRDHIGTQYF.

The genes are TRBV11-2 and TRBJ2-4; 8 positions agree with TRBD2. Germline V lookup: CDR1 SGHAT, CDR2 FQNNGV. This CDR3 has 12 amino acids. Trimming at V came to 4 bases and at J to 15 bases, leaving 8 bases not matched to a gene. The CDR3 sequence is CASSSDIAGSYF. The DNA of the CDR3 is TGTGCCAGCAGCTCGGATATAGCGGGATCGTACTTC.

The chain uses TRBV27 and TRBJ2-3, with 8 bases lining up with TRBD1. Trimming at V came to 6 bases and at J to 5 bases, leaving 1 base not matched to a gene. Germline CDR1 is MNHEY and CDR2 is SMNVEV (reference sequence). The CDR3 has 12 amino acids. The CDR3 DNA reads as TGTGCCAGCAGGGACAGGGTAGATACGCAGTATTTT. Translating it yields CASRDRVDTQYF.

This chain uses TRBV24-1 with TRBJ2-1, with 8 bases fitting TRBD2. V lost 3 bases to trimming and J lost 15 bases; unmatched junction nucleotides: 12. CDR3 length equals 14 residues. From germline, CDR1 is KGHDR and CDR2 SFDVKD. CDR3 sequence reads: CATSDLGLADVLFF. The CDR3 DNA follows: TGTGCCACCAGTGATCTTGGACTAGCTGATGTTCTGTTCTTC.

The chain has TRBV4-2 and TRBJ2-4; D tentatively reads TRBD1 or TRBD2 (5 bases each). The DNA matches TRBJ2-7 better at its end, which makes the J call doubtful. The CDR3 is 14 amino acids. The germline CDR1 and CDR2 sequences are LGHNA and YNFKEQ. CDR3 sequence (DNA): TGTGCCAGCGGCATAACCGGGACCCCCTCCGAGCAGTACTTC. As protein: CASGITGTPSEQYF.

The table lists this clonotype with a few counts. The V and J genes are TRBV27 and TRBJ1-5; 7 bases line up with TRBD1. From germline, CDR1 is MNHEY and CDR2 SMNVEV (reference sequence). The CDR3 contains 13 residues. V dropped 11 bases and J dropped 9; count of bases not matched to a gene: 13. The CDR3 DNA reads TGTGCCGTCGGGGCAGGGGGTACGAGGCCCCAGCATTTT. Its protein is CAVGAGGTRPQHF.